Shown below are 5 T cell receptor beta chains from a single sample sequenced in a study of blood T cell repertoires in COVID-19. TCRdb keeps only in-frame clones here, not all; method: immunoSEQ multiplex PCR. The sample includes roughly 200,000 clones, 85% of them seen just once. The sequenced material came from PBMCs or T cells enriched from blood (not recorded which). Source of these receptors: a man aged 40-50 years who had recovered from COVID-19.

The V and J genes are TRBV7-9 and TRBJ2-5; D possibly corresponds to TRBD1 (7 bases). Trimming cost V 0 bases and J 5 bases, with 13 bases left between them. CDR3 length: 15 amino acids. Germline V gene data show CDR1 as SEHNR and CDR2 as FQNEAQ (reference sequence). The CDR3 is CASSLARAGGETQYF. The CDR3 nucleotides are TGTGCCAGCAGCTTAGCCCGGGCAGGGGGGGAGACCCAGTACTTC.

The V gene is TRBV3-1 (or the pseudogene TRBV3-2), the J gene TRBJ1-3, with D maybe TRBD1 (6 bases). Germline values: CDR1 LGHDT, CDR2 YNNKEL (reference sequence). Trimming left V 1 base short and J 6 bases short, with 13 bases between. The CDR3 totals 15 residues. DNA for the CDR3: TGTGCCAGCAGCCAAGTGGACAGTCCGCCAAACACCATATATTTT. It translates to CASSQVDSPPNTIYF.

This chain connects TRBV4-1 to TRBJ1-2; D unresolved. The germline V and J ends were trimmed by 1 base and 1 base, with 13 bases remaining between them. The germline V gene encodes CDR1 MGHRA and CDR2 YSYEKL. The CDR3 spans 16 residues. This CDR3 reads CASSQVTNVLNYGYTF. CDR3 DNA sequence: TGCGCCAGCAGCCAAGTAACTAATGTACTTAACTATGGCTACACCTTC.

The CDR3 sequence is CASSPDRVYGYTF. DNA for the CDR3: TGTGCCAGCAGTCCCGACAGGGTTTATGGCTACACCTTC. The chain joins TRBV6-5 to TRBJ1-2, with 7 bases matching TRBD1. The V gene's germline CDR1 is MNHEY and CDR2 SVGAGI. The V and J ends lost 5 bases and 5 bases, in that order; junction bases with no gene match: 5. The CDR3 contains 13 residues.

The chain has TRBV6-2 or TRBV6-3 and TRBJ2-5, with D perhaps matching TRBD1 (6 bases). Trimming left V 5 bases short and J 2 bases short, with 24 bases between. Germline CDR1 reads MNHEY; CDR2 reads SVGEGT. The CDR3 totals 18 residues. The CDR3 loop reads CASSPLRGQRMIQETQYF. The CDR3 region has the DNA TGTGCCAGCAGTCCATTAAGGGGACAAAGAATGATACAAGAGACCCAGTACTTC.